The following is a T cell receptor (beta chain) sequence with its context. No antigen is known for it. Base qualities are missing; no much larger clone stands one base away. These data belong to a study of blood T cell repertoires in COVID-19 (dated by TCRdb to about 2020). Context from the whole study: The collaborator samples originated in the United States, Italy and Spain and spanned the acute and convalescent phases of COVID-19. The material from the prospective study consisted of cDNA or gDNA derived from T cells, B-cell-depleted T cells, or PBMCs. Subjects who had been exposed to COVID-19, were actively infected with it, or had recovered from it provided the deeply sampled blood TCRbeta repertoires that made up the dataset. The repertoires were made available in a free public database intended to serve as a resource for research on the immune response to SARS-CoV-2. Samples were obtained from the ongoing ImmuneRACE study (first 160 participants) and from about 1,300 subjects provided by 6 global collaborators. The sample metadata nearly always contained a de-identified subject ID, COVID-19 status, age in years and sex. Where available, HLA class I and class II types were taken from metadata supplied by the sample provider and were not determined by assay-based typing.

TCRbeta CDR3 regions were amplified from genomic DNA by means of the immunoSEQ Assay, a bias-controlled multiplex PCR. As for the original processing: The number of nucleated cells in each sample was estimated by amplification of reference gene primers within the assay. To quantify the absolute abundance of each unique TCRbeta CDR3 rearrangement, sequence reads were collapsed and filtered. For each sample, productive Simpson clonality was calculated by taking the square root of Simpson's diversity index across productive rearrangements. The table was pulled from immuneACCESS by TCRdb, which kept in-frame rearrangements only. Such tables lose some clones; where checked, under half of the loss comes from unresolved V genes, and the rest has no known cause. The V and J calls and clone size come from that table; D and trimming were worked out from the DNA. Within this sample are fewer than 250,000 clones, with around 80% of them counted one time only. Roughly 5% of the sample is taken by the ten largest.

The paper as a whole reports these results and caveats: The amount of clinical and demographic metadata varied by source and participant and was provided uncurated.

Whole blood was collected in K2EDTA tubes by collaborating institutions according to the institutions' own protocols. For TCRbeta analysis, collaborators shipped samples as frozen whole blood, isolated PBMCs, or DNA extracted from either of those sample types. This receptor was identified in a human donor in a cohort sampled during active COVID-19. Sequenced material: peripheral blood.

The CDR3 region reads CASRSPLNTGELFF. The DNA sequence is TGTGCCAGCAGGAGCCCATTGAACACCGGGGAGCTGTTTTTT. In this chain, TRBV6-5 is recombined with TRBJ2-2; confidence is insufficient to name the D gene. V is shortened by 6 bases, J by 1 base, and the region joining them spans 9 bases. The CDR3 spans 14 residues, from the cysteine through the phenylalanine. CDR3 DNA is the only sequence kept; it has 42 bases, read in frame from the first base. The CDR1 and CDR2 encoded by the germline V gene are MNHEY and SVGAGI.